The rows below give T cell receptor beta chains drawn from one sample of a study of cytomegalovirus exposure and HLA in healthy donors. The assay was immunoSEQ multiplex PCR, and TCRdb's table has in-frame clones only and misses some. Among 150,000 to 180,000 clones listed, 70% to 90% were seen once. The sample was PBMCs. The receptors shown here come from a woman aged 18 to 35 in good health and CMV-seronegative. CDR3s leave out the opening cysteine and the closing phenylalanine or tryptophan. A row's size may be missing; if present it is once, few, many or a size class.

abundance	v_gene	j_gene	CDR3aa
NA	TRBV28	TRBJ2-1	ASSFPLRLAEPSRIYNEQF
NA	TRBV2	TRBJ2-3	ASSDGTSGTPTDTQY
NA	TRBV28	TRBJ1-2	ASSFFGQGDYGYT
NA	TRBV2	TRBJ2-5	ASGGQGTAQETQY
NA	TRBV2	NA	ASSGASGRINEQY
NA	TRBV6-1	TRBJ2-7	ASSWTSGTYEQY
few	TRBV4-3	TRBJ2-7	ASSQDPASSYEQY
NA	TRBV9	TRBJ2-1	ASALGGSRNEQF
NA	TRBV4-3	TRBJ2-5	ASSQDPEETQY
NA	TRBV6-1	TRBJ2-1	ASSPGTGPYNEQF
NA	TRBV5-4	TRBJ2-7	ASSFTGGKDEQY
NA	TRBV2	TRBJ2-2	ASSGSRLPPELF
NA	TRBV25-1	TRBJ2-7	ASSEGTSGTYEQY